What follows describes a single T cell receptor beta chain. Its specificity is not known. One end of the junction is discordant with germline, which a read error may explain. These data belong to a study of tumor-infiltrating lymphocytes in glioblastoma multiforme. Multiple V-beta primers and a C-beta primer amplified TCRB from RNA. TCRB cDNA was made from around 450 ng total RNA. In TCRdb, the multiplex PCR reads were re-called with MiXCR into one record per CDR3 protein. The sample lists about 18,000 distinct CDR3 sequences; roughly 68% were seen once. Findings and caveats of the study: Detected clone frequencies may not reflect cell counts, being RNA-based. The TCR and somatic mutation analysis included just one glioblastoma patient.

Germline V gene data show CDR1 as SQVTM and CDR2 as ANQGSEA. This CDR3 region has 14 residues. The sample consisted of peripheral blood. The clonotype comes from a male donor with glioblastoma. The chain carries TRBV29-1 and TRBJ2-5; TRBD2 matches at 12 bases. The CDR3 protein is CSVEVTSGGQTQYF. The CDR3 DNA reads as TGCAGCGTCGAAGTAACTAGCGGGGGGCAGACCCAGTACTTC. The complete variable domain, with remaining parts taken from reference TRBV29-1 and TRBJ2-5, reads SAVISQKPSRDICQRGTSLTIQCQVDSQVTMMFWYRQQPGQSLTLIATANQGSEATYESGFVIDKFPISRPNLTFSTLTVSNMSPEDSSIYLCSVEVTSGGQTQYFGPGTRLLVL.